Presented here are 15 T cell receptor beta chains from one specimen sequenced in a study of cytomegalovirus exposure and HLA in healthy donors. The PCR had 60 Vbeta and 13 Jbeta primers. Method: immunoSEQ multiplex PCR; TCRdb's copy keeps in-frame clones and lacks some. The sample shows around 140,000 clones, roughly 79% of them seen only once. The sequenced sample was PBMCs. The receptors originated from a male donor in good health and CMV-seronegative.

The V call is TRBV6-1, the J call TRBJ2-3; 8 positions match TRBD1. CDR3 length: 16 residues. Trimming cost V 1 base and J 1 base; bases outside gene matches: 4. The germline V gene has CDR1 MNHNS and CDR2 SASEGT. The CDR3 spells CASSEVVTGGTDTQYF. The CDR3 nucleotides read TGTGCCAGCAGTGAAGTAGTGACAGGGGGCACAGATACGCAGTATTTT.

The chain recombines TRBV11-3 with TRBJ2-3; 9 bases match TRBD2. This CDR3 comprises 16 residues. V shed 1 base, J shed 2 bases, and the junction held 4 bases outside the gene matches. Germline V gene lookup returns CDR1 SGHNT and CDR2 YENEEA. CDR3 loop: CASSLVAGGLTDTQYF. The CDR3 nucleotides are TGTGCCAGCAGCTTAGTGGCGGGGGGGCTCACAGATACGCAGTATTTT.

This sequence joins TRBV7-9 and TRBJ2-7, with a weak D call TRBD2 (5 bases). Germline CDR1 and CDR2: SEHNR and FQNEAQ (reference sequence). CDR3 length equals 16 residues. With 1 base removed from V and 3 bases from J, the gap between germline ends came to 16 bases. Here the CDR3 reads CASSLGEGRLVYEQYF. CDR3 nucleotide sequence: TGTGCCAGCAGCTTAGGTGAGGGAAGATTAGTCTACGAGCAGTACTTC.

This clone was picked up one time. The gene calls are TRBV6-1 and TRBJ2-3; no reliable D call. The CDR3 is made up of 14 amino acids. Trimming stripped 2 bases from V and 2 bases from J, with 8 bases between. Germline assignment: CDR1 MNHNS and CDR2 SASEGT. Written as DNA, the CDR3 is TGTGCCAGCAGTGAAAAGCTCCTCACAGATACGCAGTATTTT. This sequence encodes CASSEKLLTDTQYF.

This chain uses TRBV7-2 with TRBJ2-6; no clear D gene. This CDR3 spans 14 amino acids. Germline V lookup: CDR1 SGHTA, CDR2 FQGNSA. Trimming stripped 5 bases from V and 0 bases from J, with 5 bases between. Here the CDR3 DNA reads TGTGCCAGCAGCAATTACTCTGGGGCCAACGTCCTGACTTTC. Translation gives CASSNYSGANVLTF.

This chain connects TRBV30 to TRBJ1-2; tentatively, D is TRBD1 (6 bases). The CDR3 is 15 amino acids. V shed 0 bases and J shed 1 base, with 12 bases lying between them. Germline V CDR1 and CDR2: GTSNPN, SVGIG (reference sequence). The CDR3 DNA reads TGTGCCTGGAGTGTATGGGGGGGCTATAACTATGGCTACACCTTC. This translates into CAWSVWGGYNYGYTF. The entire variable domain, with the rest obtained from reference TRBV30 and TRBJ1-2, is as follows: SQTIHQWPATLVQPVGSPLSLECTVEGTSNPNLYWYRQAAGRGLQLLFYSVGIGQISSEVPQNLSASRPQDRQFILSSKKLLLSDSGFYLCAWSVWGGYNYGYTFGSGTRLTVV.

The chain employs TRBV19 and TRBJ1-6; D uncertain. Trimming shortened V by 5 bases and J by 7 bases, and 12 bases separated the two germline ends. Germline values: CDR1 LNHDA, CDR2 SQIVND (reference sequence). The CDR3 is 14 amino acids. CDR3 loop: CASSADRRNSPLHF. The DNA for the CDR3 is TGTGCCAGTAGTGCCGACCGGAGGAATTCACCCCTCCACTTT.

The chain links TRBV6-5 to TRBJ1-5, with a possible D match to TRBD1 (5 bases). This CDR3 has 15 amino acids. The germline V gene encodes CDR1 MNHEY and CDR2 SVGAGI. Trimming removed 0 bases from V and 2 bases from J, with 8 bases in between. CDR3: CASSYSPRGNQPQHF. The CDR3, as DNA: TGTGCCAGCAGTTACTCTCCCAGGGGCAATCAGCCCCAGCATTTT.

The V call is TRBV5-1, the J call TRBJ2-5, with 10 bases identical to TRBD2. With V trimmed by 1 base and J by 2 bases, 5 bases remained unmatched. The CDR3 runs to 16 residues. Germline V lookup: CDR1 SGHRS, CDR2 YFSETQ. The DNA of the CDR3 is TGCGCCAGCAGCTTGCAGACTAGCGGGTTACAAGAGACCCAGTACTTC. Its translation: CASSLQTSGLQETQYF.

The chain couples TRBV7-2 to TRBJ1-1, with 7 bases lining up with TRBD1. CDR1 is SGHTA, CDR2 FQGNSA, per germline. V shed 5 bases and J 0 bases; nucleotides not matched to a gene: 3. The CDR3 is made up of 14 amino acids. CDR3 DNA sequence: TGTGCCAGCAGCGCGACAGGGCTGAACACTGAAGCTTTCTTT. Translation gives CASSATGLNTEAFF.

CDR3 loop: CATRDRGVSYNSPLHF. CDR3 bases: TGTGCCACCCGAGACAGGGGGGTATCCTATAATTCACCCCTCCACTTT. This chain connects TRBV10-3 to TRBJ1-6, with 9 bases fitting TRBD1. Germline V lookup: CDR1 ENHRY, CDR2 SYGVKD. The trim removed 10 bases at V and 1 base at J, leaving 8 bases unmatched. The CDR3 has 16 residues.

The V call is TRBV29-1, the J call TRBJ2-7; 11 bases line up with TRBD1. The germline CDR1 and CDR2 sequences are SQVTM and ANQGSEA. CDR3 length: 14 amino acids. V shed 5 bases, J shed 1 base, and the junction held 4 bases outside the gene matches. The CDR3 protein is CSVRDRGSSYEQYF. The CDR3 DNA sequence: TGCAGCGTTCGGGACAGGGGGAGTTCCTACGAGCAGTACTTC.

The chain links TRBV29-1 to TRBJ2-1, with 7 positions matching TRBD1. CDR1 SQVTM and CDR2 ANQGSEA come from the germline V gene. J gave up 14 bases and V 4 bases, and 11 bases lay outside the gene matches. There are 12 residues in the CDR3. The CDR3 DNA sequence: TGCAGCGTTGGAAATGACAGGGTCTCGGAGTTCTTC. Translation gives CSVGNDRVSEFF.

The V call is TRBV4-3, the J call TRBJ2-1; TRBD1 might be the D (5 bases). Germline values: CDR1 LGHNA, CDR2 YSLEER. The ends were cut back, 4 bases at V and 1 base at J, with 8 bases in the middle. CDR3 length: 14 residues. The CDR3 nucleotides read TGCGCCAGCAGCCTTCAGGGTTCCTACAATGAGCAGTTCTTC. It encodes CASSLQGSYNEQFF.

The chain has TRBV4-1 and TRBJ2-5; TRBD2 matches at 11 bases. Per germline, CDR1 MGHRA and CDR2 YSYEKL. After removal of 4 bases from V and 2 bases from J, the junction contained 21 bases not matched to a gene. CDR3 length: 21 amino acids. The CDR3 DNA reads TGCGCCAGCAGCCCCGGCCCCCTAACTAGCGGGGGCCAGGGGGAGCAAGAGACCCAGTACTTC. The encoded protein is CASSPGPLTSGGQGEQETQYF.